This TCR beta chain was observed in a study of blood T cell repertoires in COVID-19. How the authors handled the data: Estimates of nucleated cell counts were drawn from the amplification of reference gene primers. Method: immunoSEQ multiplex PCR; TCRdb's copy keeps in-frame clones and lacks some. V and J calls and clone size come straight from that table; D and trimming were deduced from the DNA. The table has about 250,000 clones, under 85% seen once. Comment on this clone: The sample has other DNA sequences that encode this CDR3 too.

This CDR3 region has 13 residues. CDR1 is SGHTA, CDR2 FQGNSA, per germline. V was cut by 5 bases and J by 2 bases, with 9 bases left in between. Source material: peripheral blood. The chain joins TRBV7-2 to TRBJ1-1, with D tentatively TRBD1 (5 bases). This TCR was recovered from a human donor with COVID-19, enrolled during active disease. The donor label of this sample is uncertain. The CDR3, as DNA: TGTGCCAGCAGCCTAAGGGGTAACACTGAAGCTTTCTTT. Protein: CASSLRGNTEAFF.